These T cell receptor beta chains were read from a single sample in a study of blood T cell repertoires in COVID-19. Assay used: immunoSEQ multiplex PCR; TCRdb lists only in-frame clones, some missing. The top ten hold around 4% of the sample, which has tens of thousands of clones, approximately 80% seen once. The material sequenced was PBMCs or T cells enriched from blood (not recorded which). Every receptor here comes from a woman in her 40s with acute COVID-19. The conserved cysteine and the conserved F or W are not part of the CDR3 here. D genes are given only for firm matches.

D,V,CDR3
TRBD1,TRBV12-5,ASGFFPDRAFEQF
-,TRBV15,ATSRDLGAMGYEQY
TRBD1,TRBV11-2,ASSLDHTGGLSPLH
-,TRBV6-5,ASMDPGQTYEQY
-,TRBV5-1,ASSQRTEDYGYT
-,TRBV18,ASSSDGATNEKLF
-,TRBV27,ASSLTGGPLNQPQH
TRBD1,TRBV5-1,ASSLRTGRNNEKLF
TRBD1,TRBV19,ASRVGTALDPLSGNTIY
TRBD1,TRBV9,ASSGQQGFNGYT
TRBD1,TRBV19,ASSRQGLTEAF
-,TRBV28,ASSWGGRRGHHEQY
TRBD1,TRBV5-1,ASSLDRGQGTEAF
-,TRBV10-2,ASNKDSLGNQPQH
TRBD2,TRBV5-1,ASSLADPAGIPYEQY
-,TRBV18,ASSPPVQNYGYT
-,TRBV19,ASSSAQASFYGYT
-,TRBV2,ASTLGASGYT
-,TRBV5-1,ASSPSPDRMNTEAF
TRBD1,TRBV11-2,ASSFRQGGFLAYGYT
-,TRBV5-1,ASSLDGNSGNTIY
TRBD1,TRBV5-1,ASSGQGHTGELF
TRBD1,TRBV5-1,ASSQRQGASGELF
TRBD2,TRBV7-6,ASSPQTSGSGDEQF
-,TRBV5-6,ASSFPGRGVSGYT
TRBD1,TRBV6-5,ASRGTGWETQY
-,TRBV7-6,ASSLVETGTAAYEQY
-,TRBV21-1,ASSDKAVNPGNTIY
-,TRBV28,ASSWDRGGQPQH
TRBD2,TRBV27,ASTERSSGSRSEQF
TRBD2,TRBV4-1,ASSQGASGRDTQY
-,TRBV14,ASSLHPGGKSWDTQY
TRBD1,TRBV11-3,ASSRDSLYNEQF
TRBD1,TRBV2,ASSTDRDTEAF
TRBD2,TRBV6-1,ASRTSGSYEQY
TRBD1,TRBV5-4,ASSWGQGTGELF
-,TRBV7-9,ASSSGFTEAF
TRBD1,TRBV19,ASRLDRATNEKLF
TRBD1,TRBV27,ASSPSGQSNQPQH
TRBD1,TRBV28,ASRKQGARGQPQH
TRBD2,TRBV5-4,ASSMGTSGGAPKQTQY
TRBD2,TRBV24-1,ATSDPGLAGGGEQF
TRBD1,TRBV28,ASSSNRGQDQPQH
-,TRBV27,ASSLMGPSNQPQH
-,TRBV12-3/TRBV12-4,ASSQTGPEQY